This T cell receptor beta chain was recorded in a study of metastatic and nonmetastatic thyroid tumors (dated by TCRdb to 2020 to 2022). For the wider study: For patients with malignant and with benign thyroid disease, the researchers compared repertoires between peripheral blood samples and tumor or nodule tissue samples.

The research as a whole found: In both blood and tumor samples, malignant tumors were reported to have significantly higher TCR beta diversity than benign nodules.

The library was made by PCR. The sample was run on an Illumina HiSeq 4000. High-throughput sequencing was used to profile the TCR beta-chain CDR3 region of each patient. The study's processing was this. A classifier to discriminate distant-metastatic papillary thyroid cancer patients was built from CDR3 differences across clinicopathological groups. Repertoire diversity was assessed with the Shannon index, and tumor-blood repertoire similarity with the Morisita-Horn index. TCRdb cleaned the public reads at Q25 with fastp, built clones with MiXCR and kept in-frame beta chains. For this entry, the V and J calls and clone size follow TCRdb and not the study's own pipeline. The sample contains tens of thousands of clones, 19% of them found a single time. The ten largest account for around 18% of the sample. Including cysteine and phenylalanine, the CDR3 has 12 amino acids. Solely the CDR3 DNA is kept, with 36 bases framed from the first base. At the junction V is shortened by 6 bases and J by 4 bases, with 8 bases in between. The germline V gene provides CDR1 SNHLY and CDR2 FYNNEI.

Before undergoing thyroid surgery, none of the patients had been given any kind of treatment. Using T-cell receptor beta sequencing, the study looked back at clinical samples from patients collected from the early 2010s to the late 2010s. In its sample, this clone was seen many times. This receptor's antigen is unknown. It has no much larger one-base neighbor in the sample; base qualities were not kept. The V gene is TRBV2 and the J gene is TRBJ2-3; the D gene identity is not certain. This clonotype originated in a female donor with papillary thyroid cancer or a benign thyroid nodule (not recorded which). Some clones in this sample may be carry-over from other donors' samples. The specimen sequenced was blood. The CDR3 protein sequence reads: CASSETADTQYF. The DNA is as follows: TGTGCCAGCAGCGAGACGGCAGATACGCAGTATTTT.